The clone carrying this TCR beta chain was seen a few times. These data originate in a study of blood T cell repertoires in COVID-19. Turning to the study itself: The origin of the acute and convalescent COVID-19 samples was the United States, Italy and Spain. T cells, B-cell-depleted T cells, or PBMCs provided the cDNA or gDNA that served as material.

Everyone who took part was about 18 to 90 years old, and they came from some 23 US areas. Germline values: CDR1 GTSNPN, CDR2 SVGIG (reference sequence). The germline V and J ends were trimmed by 6 bases and 1 base, with 9 bases remaining between them. This CDR3 has 12 residues. Under the authors' procedure: Estimation of nucleated cell counts relied on the amplification of reference gene primers. Sequencing was performed with immunoSEQ multiplex PCR; in TCRdb, only in-frame clones are kept and a portion is missing. For V, J and clone size, that table is used; D and trimming come from the DNA. The table includes 150,000 to 200,000 clones, approximately 80% detected once.

The chain joins TRBV30 to TRBJ1-1; D uncertain. Sequenced: PBMCs or T cells enriched from blood (not recorded which). The sequence was collected from a man aged 40-55 years who had recovered from COVID-19. The CDR3 DNA reads TGTGCCTGCAGGCCGCCGAACACTGAAGCTTTCTTT. Its protein product is CACRPPNTEAFF.